This T cell receptor beta chain was recorded in a study of T cells after posttransplantation cyclophosphamide. Broader study findings: Donor-recipient repertoire similarity was low at 1-2 months, rising over year one. Recipient CMV seropositivity and CMV reactivation strongly tracked TRB clonality. Blood and skin or GI T cell repertoires showed limited TRB overlap.

In its sample, this clone was seen many times. Its antigen is still unknown. On the day of bone marrow donation, the related graft donor provided peripheral blood. The germline V gene has CDR1 SGHDT and CDR2 YYEEEE. The ends lost 3 bases at V and 4 bases at J; junction bases unmatched: 6. CDR3 length equals 14 residues. Profiling relied on immunoSEQ multiplex PCR, and the TCRdb table lists in-frame clones only, not all of them. Altogether 45,000 to 55,000 clones were found in the sample, and no singletons occur. The sample taken for sequencing was PBMCs. This clonotype was sampled from a middle-aged man in good health, CMV-negative, and a related stem cell transplant donor. The chain carries TRBV5-6 and TRBJ2-5, with TRBD2 matching over 7 bases. CDR3 nucleotide sequence: TGTGCCAGCAGCTGGACTAGAATTGGAGAGACCCAGTACTTC. This gives the protein CASSWTRIGETQYF.